Listed here are 29 T cell receptor beta chains from one sample, sequenced in a study of blood T cell repertoires in COVID-19. TCRdb keeps only in-frame clones here, not all; method: immunoSEQ multiplex PCR. The sample has 200,000 or so clones; approximately 82% are singletons. Sequenced input: peripheral blood. The receptors here all came from a human donor with acute or convalescent COVID-19. The donor label of this sample is uncertain.

The chain recombines TRBV2 with TRBJ1-3, with 11 bases matching TRBD1. Germline V lookup: CDR1 SNHLY, CDR2 FYNNEI. V gave up 8 bases and J gave up 4 bases; unmatched junction bases: 4. The CDR3 runs 14 residues. CDR3 DNA sequence: TGTGCCAGCGGACAGGGGGCCCAAGGAAACACCATATATTTT. It translates to CASGQGAQGNTIYF.

This clone appeared a few times. The rearrangement links TRBV12-5 to TRBJ1-6; D uncertain. This CDR3 comprises 13 residues. In germline, CDR1 is LGHNT, CDR2 FRNRAP. Trimming removed 6 bases from V and 1 base from J, with 4 bases in between. CDR3 coding DNA: TGTGCTAGTGGGGAGTCCTATAATTCACCCCTCCACTTT. Residues: CASGESYNSPLHF.

The rearrangement joins TRBV5-4 to TRBJ1-1, with 8 bases aligning to TRBD1. CDR3 length equals 13 residues. Germline CDR1 and CDR2: SGHNT and YYREEE (reference sequence). The trim removed 4 bases at V and 5 bases at J, leaving 4 bases unmatched. The CDR3 loop is CASSRGQETEAFF. The CDR3 nucleotides are TGTGCCAGCAGCAGGGGACAGGAGACTGAAGCTTTCTTT.

As concerns this clone: The sample holds other DNA sequences that translate to the same CDR3. The chain has TRBV18 and TRBJ2-7, with D maybe TRBD1 (5 bases). Germline V gene sequence: CDR1 KGHSH, CDR2 LQKENI. This CDR3 contains 12 residues. Trimming pared 2 bases from V and 3 bases from J, leaving 5 bases between. In DNA form, the CDR3 reads TGTGCCAGCTCACCAGACAGCTACGAGCAGTACTTC. Its protein product is CASSPDSYEQYF.

This clone has a single count. The rearrangement uses TRBV7-2 and TRBJ2-1, with 13 positions matching TRBD2. V lost 1 base to trimming and J lost 7 bases; unmatched junction nucleotides: 4. The CDR3 is made up of 16 amino acids. The germline V gene encodes CDR1 SGHTA and CDR2 FQGNSA. CDR3 DNA: TGTGCCAGCAGCTTAGGTGGACTAGCGGGAGTGAATGAGCAGTTCTTC. As protein: CASSLGGLAGVNEQFF.

The chain combines TRBV30 with TRBJ2-7; no firm D call. Trimming removed 4 bases from V and 2 bases from J, with 12 bases in between. Germline loops: CDR1 GTSNPN, CDR2 SVGIG (reference sequence). The CDR3 contains 13 residues. The CDR3 reads CAWKVAPTYEQYF. DNA of the CDR3: TGTGCCTGGAAGGTAGCACCAACCTACGAGCAGTACTTC. The whole variable domain, filled in from reference TRBV30 and TRBJ2-7, reads SQTIHQWPATLVQPVGSPLSLECTVEGTSNPNLYWYRQAAGRGLQLLFYSVGIGQISSEVPQNLSASRPQDRQFILSSKKLLLSDSGFYLCAWKVAPTYEQYFGPGTRLTVT.

V is TRBV2 and J is TRBJ2-7; 7 positions match TRBD1. Per germline, CDR1 SNHLY and CDR2 FYNNEI. The CDR3 sequence is 14 residues long. The V gene end was trimmed by 6 bases and the J gene end by 0 bases; junction bases not matched to a gene: 5. In DNA form, the CDR3 reads TGTGCCAGCAGGGCCGGGACAGTCTCCTACGAGCAGTACTTC. Translating it yields CASRAGTVSYEQYF.

The chain uses TRBV6-5 and TRBJ1-1; possibly TRBD1 for D (5 bases). Per germline, CDR1 MNHEY and CDR2 SVGAGI. V gave up 7 bases and J gave up 8 bases, with 11 bases separating them. The CDR3 sequence is 11 residues long. This CDR3 reads CASNDRTEAFF. CDR3 DNA sequence: TGTGCCAGCAACGACAGAACAGAAGCTTTCTTT.

CDR3 bases: TGTGCCAGCAGTGAAGTGCGGCGGCAGGGAGGGGATGGCTACACCTTC. It codes for CASSEVRRQGGDGYTF. V and J are TRBV2 and TRBJ1-2, with TRBD1 as a possible D gene (5 bases). Trimming cost V 1 base and J 6 bases, with 18 bases left between them. The CDR3 consists of 16 residues. Germline-derived CDR1 and CDR2 are SNHLY and FYNNEI.

The rearrangement links TRBV5-1 to TRBJ2-1; D ambiguous. This CDR3 has 13 amino acids. V gave up 0 bases and J gave up 9 bases, with 10 bases separating them. Germline V gives CDR1 SGHRS, CDR2 YFSETQ. This CDR3 is CASSLAQDSEQFF. In nucleotides, the CDR3 is TGCGCCAGCAGCTTGGCGCAGGATAGTGAGCAGTTCTTC.

This chain joins TRBV7-6 and TRBJ2-1, with 8 bases matching TRBD1. The CDR3 covers 15 residues. V trimming: 1 base; J trimming: 7 bases; junction bases outside the gene matches: 6. Germline V lookup: CDR1 SGHVS, CDR2 FNYEAQ. Here the CDR3 DNA reads TGTGCCAGCAGCTTAGGACAGGGGTTGGGGAATGAGCAGTTCTTC. Translating it yields CASSLGQGLGNEQFF.

J is TRBJ1-1 and V is TRBV21-1. TRBV21-1 is a recognized pseudogene. This CDR3 is 13 amino acids long. The CDR3, as DNA: TGTGCCAGCAGCAAAGGGCGGGGCACTGAAGCTTTCTTT. It encodes CASSKGRGTEAFF.

On this clone: Other nucleotide sequences from this sample produce the same CDR3. V is TRBV4-1 and J is TRBJ1-5; a weak D match, TRBD1 (5 bases). The V gene's germline CDR1 is MGHRA and CDR2 YSYEKL. V was pared by 0 bases and J by 1 base, with 16 bases between. The CDR3 loop spans 18 amino acids. The DNA for the CDR3 is TGCGCCAGCAGCCAAGAGCCCCTTCAGGGTTCAAGCAATCAGCCCCAGCATTTT. Translating it yields CASSQEPLQGSSNQPQHF.

The chain is built from TRBV6-5 and TRBJ1-2; D may be TRBD1 (6 bases). The V end lost 6 bases, the J end lost 8 bases, and 10 bases lay between the germline ends. The CDR3 length is 11 residues. Germline-derived CDR1 and CDR2 are MNHEY and SVGAGI. The CDR3 loop reads CASRQGSGYTF. The CDR3 nucleotides are TGTGCCAGCAGACAGGGAAGCGGCTACACCTTC.

The rearrangement joins TRBV11-2 to TRBJ2-1, with 9 bases lining up with TRBD2. The CDR3 totals 18 residues. V lost 3 bases, J lost 6 bases, and 15 bases stayed unmatched. CDR1 and CDR2 from the germline V gene are SGHAT and FQNNGV. The CDR3 bases are TGTGCCAGCAGCTTTGGGGGGCTTTTGGGCGGGAGGGTCAATGAGCAGTTCTTC. Translation: CASSFGGLLGGRVNEQFF.

The chain is built from TRBV29-1 and TRBJ1-2; 9 nucleotides match TRBD1. In germline, CDR1 is SQVTM, CDR2 ANQGSEA. There are 17 residues in the CDR3. The ends lost 6 bases at V and 2 bases at J; junction bases unmatched: 16. Here the CDR3 DNA reads TGCAGCGTCCAATCCCGCGGGGACAGGGTATGGAACTATGGCTACACCTTC. It specifies CSVQSRGDRVWNYGYTF.

CDR3 sequence: CASSLDPGANNSPLHF. CDR3 bases: TGCGCCAGCAGCTTGGATCCAGGGGCGAATAATTCACCCCTCCACTTT. The rearrangement uses TRBV5-1 and TRBJ1-6; weak D call: TRBD1 (6 bases). CDR3 size: 16 residues. V was clipped by 0 bases and J by 5 bases, with 12 bases between them. Germline V gene data show CDR1 as SGHRS and CDR2 as YFSETQ.

This clone was counted between two and nine times. The chain links TRBV7-8 to TRBJ1-2, with 11 bases that match TRBD1. V shed 5 bases, J shed 8 bases, and the junction held 10 bases outside the gene matches. The CDR3 is 15 residues long. From germline, CDR1 is SGHVS and CDR2 FQNEAQ. The CDR3 region has the DNA TGTGCCAGCAGCCTCCGGACAGGGGGCGCGAGAGGCTACACCTTC. Translated: CASSLRTGGARGYTF.

The V call is TRBV5-1, the J call TRBJ2-7, with 8 positions matching TRBD2. V was clipped by 6 bases and J by 6 bases; unmatched bases: 17. Germline CDR1 is SGHRS and CDR2 is YFSETQ. CDR3 length: 16 amino acids. This CDR3 is CASTPRGEALNVEQYF. The CDR3, as DNA: TGCGCCAGCACGCCGCGGGGGGAGGCCCTAAATGTCGAGCAGTACTTC. The full variable domain, its missing parts supplied by reference TRBV5-1 and TRBJ2-7, is KAGVTQTPRYLIKTRGQQVTLSCSPISGHRSVSWYQQTPGQGLQFLFEYFSETQRNKGNFPGRFSGRQFSNSRSEMNVSTLELGDSALYLCASTPRGEALNVEQYFGPGTRLTVT.

Only one count was recorded for this clone. This sequence joins TRBV5-4 and TRBJ2-7, with D perhaps TRBD1 (6 bases). The length of the CDR3 is 15 residues. The germline V gene encodes CDR1 SGHNT and CDR2 YYREEE (reference sequence). Trimming left V 4 bases short and J 4 bases short, with 18 bases between. The CDR3 DNA follows: TGTGCCAGCAGCACGCACAGGGTCTCGACTTACGAGCAGTACTTC. Residues: CASSTHRVSTYEQYF.

The chain employs TRBV6-4 and TRBJ1-2; D is possibly TRBD1 (5 bases). The ends were cut back, 0 bases at V and 7 bases at J, with 12 bases in the middle. Germline V gives CDR1 MRHNA, CDR2 SNTAGT. CDR3 length: 14 residues. The CDR3 nucleotides read TGTGCCAGCAGTGACTCGCCAGGGAAAGGTGGCTACACCTTC. Amino acids: CASSDSPGKGGYTF.

The chain combines TRBV5-1 with TRBJ2-5, with D hard to call. Germline V gives CDR1 SGHRS, CDR2 YFSETQ. This CDR3 region has 13 residues. Trimming removed 2 bases at V and 0 bases at J, with 5 bases between. The DNA of the CDR3 is TGCGCCAGCAGCTTAACAGACCAAGAGACCCAGTACTTC. Translation: CASSLTDQETQYF.

This chain links TRBV18 with TRBJ1-1; D not resolved. This CDR3 is built from 17 residues. CDR1 and CDR2 from the germline V gene are KGHSH and LQKENI. Trimming cost V 2 bases and J 10 bases, with 26 bases left between them. For the CDR3, the DNA is TGTGCCAGCTCACCATACCAAAATACGGCGCGCTCGGGAGTAGCTTTCTTT. Amino acid sequence: CASSPYQNTARSGVAFF.

The V and J genes are TRBV28 and TRBJ1-4, with D maybe TRBD1 (5 bases). Looked up from germline, CDR1 is MDHEN and CDR2 is SYDVKM. This CDR3 has 14 residues. The V and J ends lost 6 bases and 3 bases respectively, with 11 bases between them. The CDR3 region is CASRFGGANEKLFF. CDR3 nucleotides: TGTGCCAGCAGGTTCGGGGGGGCTAATGAAAAACTGTTTTTT.

The gene calls are TRBV28 and TRBJ2-3; 10 bases fit TRBD2. With 4 bases clipped from V and 5 bases from J, the junction kept 9 bases outside the gene matches. CDR1 MDHEN and CDR2 SYDVKM come from the germline V gene. The CDR3 has 16 residues. The CDR3 protein is CASSSPGVAGGDTQYF. CDR3 nucleotide sequence: TGTGCCAGCAGTTCCCCGGGGGTAGCGGGAGGAGATACGCAGTATTTT.

The gene calls are TRBV7-2 and TRBJ1-2; 8 positions match TRBD1. The CDR3 consists of 14 residues. The ends lost 5 bases at V and 6 bases at J; junction bases unmatched: 8. CDR1 and CDR2 (germline): SGHTA, FQGNSA. The CDR3 sequence is CASSPRTGFDGYTF. The CDR3 coding sequence is TGTGCCAGCAGCCCTCGGACAGGGTTTGATGGCTACACCTTC. Looking up the rest from reference TRBV7-2 and TRBJ1-2 gives the full variable domain: GAGVSQSPSNKVTEKGKDVELRCDPISGHTALYWYRQSLGQGLEFLIYFQGNSAPDKSGLPSDRFSAERTGGSVSTLTIQRTQQEDSAVYLCASSPRTGFDGYTFGSGTRLTVV.

The V and J genes are TRBV9 and TRBJ1-2; tentatively, D is TRBD1 (6 bases). There are 13 residues in the CDR3. CDR1 and CDR2 from the germline V gene are SGDLS and YYNGEE. V was trimmed by 6 bases and J by 3 bases, leaving 12 bases between them. The CDR3 DNA reads as TGTGCCAGCAACAGCCCAGGGGACTATGGCTACACCTTC. Residues: CASNSPGDYGYTF.

This clone showed up just a few times. The J gene is TRBJ2-1, the V gene TRBV6-6, with 7 bases fitting TRBD2. The CDR3 spans 15 residues. The V and J ends lost 9 bases and 0 bases, in that order; junction bases with no gene match: 8. Germline lookup yields CDR1 MNHNY and CDR2 SVGAGI (reference sequence). The DNA of the CDR3 is TGTGCCAGTGCGTATCGGGAGGACTCCTACAATGAGCAGTTCTTC. This codes for CASAYREDSYNEQFF.

V and J are TRBV5-1 and TRBJ1-1, with 9 nucleotides matching TRBD1. The length of the CDR3 is 15 residues. J was trimmed by 4 bases and V by 6 bases; bases with no gene match: 10. Germline V lookup: CDR1 SGHRS, CDR2 YFSETQ. Written as DNA, the CDR3 is TGCGCCAGCAACAAGGACAGGGGAGGGGGCACTGAAGCTTTCTTT. Its translation: CASNKDRGGGTEAFF.